This TCR beta chain was retrieved from a study of naive and memory T cell subsets. This clonotype showed up many times. What it binds is not known. Amplification of ligated cDNA took four PCR rounds with SP2 and nested alpha and beta constant primers. Blood and skin TCR RNA was reverse transcribed with alpha and beta constant primers. In TCRdb, the 5' RACE reads were re-called with MiXCR into one record per CDR3 protein. The data show 32,000 or so distinct CDR3 sequences, with about a sixth seen just once and 2% to 3% held by the top ten. An oligonucleotide containing a UMI was ligated to the 3' end of TCR cDNA. Whole-blood samples were 2 to 2.5 ml of peripheral blood from healthy adult volunteers. Unsorted total RNA, roughly 1 to 1,100 ng, was DNase treated before reverse transcription. Points from the study as a whole: Potentially, T cell activation and differentiation skew this RNA-based measurement.

The TCR was taken from a female donor in good health.

CDR3 sequence reads: CASRGLAGFRTSLDEQYF. The CDR3 coding sequence is TGTGCCAGCAGGGGACTAGCGGGTTTCCGGACCTCTCTGGACGAGCAGTACTTC. The chain employs TRBV7-9 and TRBJ2-7; the match to TRBD2 covers 12 bases. The CDR3 is 18 residues long. V was clipped by 6 bases and J by 5 bases; unmatched bases: 17. CDR1 is SEHNR, CDR2 FQNEAQ, per germline (reference sequence).